Shown below are 30 T cell receptor beta chains from a single sample sequenced in a study of CD8 T cells in Susac syndrome. It was with random hexamers that 0.5 to 1 ug RNA was reverse transcribed. TCRdb independently ran MiXCR on the immunoSEQ multiplex PCR reads; one entry per CDR3 protein. This repertoire shows about 190,000 distinct CDR3 sequences, 85% to 95% found once; its top ten account for about 0.094%. Material: CD4+ T cells from PBMCs. Source of these receptors: a human donor in good health.

The V call is TRBV6-5, the J call TRBJ1-4, with D hard to call. Per germline, CDR1 MNHEY and CDR2 SVGAGI. The CDR3 spans 15 residues. The V gene lost 4 bases and the J gene lost 5 bases, with 14 bases spanning the gap. CDR3 sequence: CASSSTLQENEKLFF. The DNA of the CDR3 is TGTGCCAGCAGTTCCACCCTGCAGGAGAATGAAAAACTGTTTTTT.

With respect to this clonotype: The junction departs from germline at one end; a sequencing error may be responsible. The J gene is TRBJ2-1, the V gene TRBV29-1; D not resolved. Germline loops: CDR1 SQVTM, CDR2 ANQGSEA. The CDR3 is made up of 13 amino acids. CDR3 sequence (DNA): TGCAGCGTTGCCGAAAACCTATACAATGAGCGGTTCTTC. It specifies CSVAENLYNERFF.

The chain joins TRBV6-5 to TRBJ1-2; 7 nucleotides line up with TRBD1. Germline loops: CDR1 MNHEY, CDR2 SVGAGI. The CDR3 loop spans 13 amino acids. With 6 bases clipped from V and 8 bases from J, the junction kept 9 bases outside the gene matches. The CDR3 sequence: CASRVDREWGYTF. CDR3 nucleotide sequence: TGTGCCAGCAGGGTCGACAGGGAATGGGGCTACACCTTC.

This sequence joins TRBV3-1 and TRBJ1-2, with no clear D. Germline loops: CDR1 LGHDT, CDR2 YNNKEL (reference sequence). The length of the CDR3 is 14 residues. V gave up 2 bases and J gave up 6 bases, with 13 bases separating them. As DNA, the CDR3 is TGTGCCAGCAGCCAACTCACGGCCGATCATGGCTACACCTTC. Protein: CASSQLTADHGYTF.

This clonotype appeared a single time. This chain joins TRBV20-1 and TRBJ2-3, with TRBD1 matching 7 bases. The J segment lost 3 bases and the V segment lost 3 bases, leaving 3 bases of the junction unmatched. Per the germline V gene, CDR1 is DFQATT and CDR2 is SNEGSKA (reference sequence). There are 13 residues in the CDR3. As DNA, the CDR3 is TGCAGTGCTAGGGACAGGTTTACAGATACGCAGTATTTT. It yields the protein CSARDRFTDTQYF.

This sequence joins TRBV29-1 and TRBJ2-5, with 7 bases lining up with TRBD1. The germline gives CDR1 SQVTM, CDR2 ANQGSEA. This CDR3 has 15 residues. V dropped 0 bases and J dropped 5; count of bases not matched to a gene: 9. The chain's CDR3 is CSVEDPRQGHETQYF. The CDR3 nucleotides are TGCAGCGTTGAAGACCCTCGACAGGGACATGAGACCCAGTACTTC. The full variable domain, rest sourced from reference TRBV29-1 and TRBJ2-5, is SAVISQKPSRDICQRGTSLTIQCQVDSQVTMMFWYRQQPGQSLTLIATANQGSEATYESGFVIDKFPISRPNLTFSTLTVSNMSPEDSSIYLCSVEDPRQGHETQYFGPGTRLLVL.

This chain links TRBV30 with TRBJ1-4, with 7 bases identical to TRBD1. The CDR3 covers 17 residues. CDR1 and CDR2 (germline): GTSNPN, SVGIG (reference sequence). Germline trimming cut 0 bases from V and 1 base from J; bases unmatched to any gene: 8. DNA of the CDR3: TGTGCCTGGAGTGTACCGCTGGGGACAGTAACTAATGAAAAACTGTTTTTT. It yields the protein CAWSVPLGTVTNEKLFF.

The V gene is TRBV3-1, the J gene TRBJ1-1, with D unclear. Germline loops: CDR1 LGHDT, CDR2 YNNKEL (reference sequence). This CDR3 comprises 13 residues. V lost 3 bases to trimming and J lost 5 bases, with 10 bases between them. The CDR3 protein is CASSHRRETEAFF. CDR3 bases: TGTGCCAGCAGCCATCGAAGAGAGACTGAAGCTTTCTTT.

V gene TRBV27 combines with J gene TRBJ2-3; 8 bases are a match to TRBD1. Trimming cost V 5 bases and J 6 bases; bases outside gene matches: 7. The V gene's germline CDR1 is MNHEY and CDR2 SMNVEV (reference sequence). The CDR3 contains 14 residues. In DNA, the CDR3 is TGTGCCAGCAGTACAATGGACAGGGCGGATACGCAGTATTTT. This gives the protein CASSTMDRADTQYF.

The chain joins TRBV29-1 to TRBJ1-1; the D is unclear. Germline V gives CDR1 SQVTM, CDR2 ANQGSEA. This CDR3 has 12 amino acids. The ends were cut back, 4 bases at V and 1 base at J, with 7 bases in the middle. CDR3 in amino acids: CSVGPRNTEAFF. The DNA for the CDR3 is TGCAGCGTTGGACCGAGGAACACTGAAGCTTTCTTT.

The chain recombines TRBV19 with TRBJ1-2; tentative D call: TRBD1 (5 bases). From germline, CDR1 is LNHDA and CDR2 SQIVND (reference sequence). Trimming took 4 bases from V and 1 from J, leaving 10 bases between them. There are 14 residues in the CDR3. The CDR3 spells CASSRDRINYGYTF. The CDR3, as DNA: TGTGCCAGTAGTAGGGACCGCATTAACTATGGCTACACCTTC.

The rearrangement uses TRBV7-9 and TRBJ1-5; the D gene is possibly TRBD1 (6 bases). Trimming removed 10 bases from V and 5 bases from J, with 15 bases in between. This CDR3 is 13 amino acids long. Germline CDR1 and CDR2: SEHNR and FQNEAQ (reference sequence). The CDR3 loop reads CAISMGGDQPQHF. The CDR3 nucleotides read TGTGCCATCTCCATGGGGGGCGATCAGCCCCAGCATTTT.

The chain carries TRBV12-3 or TRBV12-4 and TRBJ2-3, with a weak D call TRBD1 (7 bases). There are 12 residues in the CDR3. V gave up 6 bases and J gave up 8 bases, with 12 bases separating them. The CDR3 sequence: CASSDQGGTQYF. CDR3 sequence (DNA): TGTGCCAGCAGCGATCAGGGGGGTACGCAGTATTTT.

The chain links TRBV11-3 to TRBJ2-3; TRBD2 matches at 11 bases. V shed 3 bases, J shed 3 bases, and the junction held 5 bases outside the gene matches. Germline CDR1 reads SGHNT; CDR2 reads YENEEA. The CDR3 extends over 16 amino acids. The CDR3 loop reads CASSLSLAGGTDTQYF. The CDR3 nucleotides read TGTGCCAGCAGCTTGAGTCTAGCGGGGGGAACAGATACGCAGTATTTT.

This chain links TRBV3-1 with TRBJ2-7; 7 bases match TRBD1. CDR1 is LGHDT, CDR2 YNNKEL, per germline (reference sequence). The CDR3 is 14 residues long. The V segment lost 6 bases and the J segment 2 bases; nucleotides outside the gene matches: 7. The DNA of the CDR3 is TGTGCCAGCAGTCGCGGACAGGAAGCCTACGAGCAGTACTTC. Its translation: CASSRGQEAYEQYF.

The V and J genes are TRBV30 and TRBJ1-5; D uncertain. Germline CDR1 and CDR2: GTSNPN and SVGIG (reference sequence). The CDR3 sequence is 14 residues long. V lost 0 bases, J lost 5 bases, and 11 bases lay in between. CDR3 nucleotides: TGTGCCTGGAGTGTCGGGCTCAACCATCAGCCCCAGCATTTT. Translated, it gives CAWSVGLNHQPQHF.

The J gene is TRBJ1-2, the V gene TRBV19; possibly TRBD1 for D (5 bases). The CDR3 loop spans 15 amino acids. CDR1 and CDR2 from the germline V gene are LNHDA and SQIVND (reference sequence). V dropped 6 bases and J dropped 5 bases, with 19 bases sitting between them. The CDR3 DNA reads TGTGCCAGTAGCGGTGGTAGAGGGACTGGTTATGGCTACACCTTC. This gives the protein CASSGGRGTGYGYTF.

The chain is built from TRBV30 and TRBJ1-2; maybe TRBD1 (6 bases). Trimming pared 5 bases from V and 7 bases from J, leaving 14 bases between. Looked up from germline, CDR1 is GTSNPN and CDR2 is SVGIG (reference sequence). The CDR3 spans 12 residues. CDR3 in DNA: TGTGCCTGGCTCCAGGGGAGGGCTGGCTACACCTTC. As protein: CAWLQGRAGYTF.

This chain links TRBV7-9 with TRBJ1-1; 7 nucleotides match TRBD1. Germline CDR1 is SEHNR and CDR2 is FQNEAQ (reference sequence). CDR3 size: 13 residues. V was clipped by 3 bases and J by 9 bases; unmatched bases: 7. The CDR3 coding sequence is TGTGCCAGCAGCTTTGTTAGGGACAGCCAAGCTTTCTTT. It specifies CASSFVRDSQAFF.

This chain joins TRBV19 and TRBJ1-5; no clear D gene. Per germline, CDR1 LNHDA and CDR2 SQIVND (reference sequence). This CDR3 spans 12 amino acids. V was clipped by 1 base and J by 5 bases, with 3 bases between them. CDR3 amino acids: CASSIGDQPQHF. The CDR3 coding sequence is TGTGCCAGTAGTATAGGGGATCAGCCCCAGCATTTT.

The V gene is TRBV10-2, the J gene TRBJ1-1; perhaps TRBD1 as D (6 bases). V lost 6 bases and J 2 bases, leaving 13 bases between the germline ends. The V gene's germline CDR1 is WSHSY and CDR2 SAAADI. This CDR3 is 14 amino acids long. The CDR3: CASSGIRGNTEAFF. For the CDR3, the DNA is TGCGCCAGCAGCGGTATCAGGGGAAACACTGAAGCTTTCTTT.

In nucleotides, the CDR3 is TGCAGTGCTAGAGCCGGGAATAGAAACACCATATATTTT. It translates to CSARAGNRNTIYF. The chain employs TRBV20-1 and TRBJ1-3; D remains ambiguous. Germline CDR1 is DFQATT and CDR2 is SNEGSKA (reference sequence). This CDR3 has 13 residues. V shed 1 base and J shed 5 bases, with 9 bases lying between them.

The chain recombines TRBV20-1 with TRBJ2-7; perhaps TRBD2 as D (5 bases). The CDR3 has 10 amino acids. From germline, CDR1 is DFQATT and CDR2 SNEGSKA (reference sequence). Trimming took 5 bases from V and 6 from J, leaving 8 bases between them. The CDR3 is CSAYGVEQYV. As DNA, the CDR3 is TGCAGTGCTTACGGGGTCGAGCAGTACGTC.

The genes are TRBV29-1 and TRBJ2-3; D ambiguous. The V end lost 5 bases, the J end lost 2 bases, and 11 bases lay between the germline ends. Germline V lookup: CDR1 SQVTM, CDR2 ANQGSEA. This CDR3 spans 13 amino acids. CDR3 protein: CSVTITATDTQYF. The DNA for the CDR3 is TGCAGCGTTACGATCACGGCCACAGATACGCAGTATTTT.

CDR3 region: CASSHPGQIKNIQYF. In DNA form, the CDR3 reads TGTGCCAGCAGCCACCCTGGACAGATAAAAAACATTCAGTACTTC. The V call is TRBV3-1, the J call TRBJ2-4; a weak D match, TRBD1 (6 bases). CDR1 and CDR2 (germline): LGHDT, YNNKEL (reference sequence). The CDR3 totals 15 residues. Trimming cost V 3 bases and J 4 bases, with 13 bases left between them.

The chain links TRBV7-2 to TRBJ2-5, with 9 bases fitting TRBD2. V was clipped by 3 bases and J by 6 bases; unmatched bases: 8. Germline lookup yields CDR1 SGHTA and CDR2 FQGNSA. The CDR3 extends over 15 amino acids. The DNA for the CDR3 is TGTGCCAGCAGCTTTCCCCCTAGCGGGGACCAGACCCAGTACTTC. Translation gives CASSFPPSGDQTQYF.

V gene TRBV30 combines with J gene TRBJ2-7; D possibly corresponds to TRBD2 (6 bases). CDR3 size: 16 residues. V lost 2 bases to trimming and J lost 2 bases, with 19 bases between them. Germline V gene lookup returns CDR1 GTSNPN and CDR2 SVGIG (reference sequence). The CDR3, as DNA: TGTGCCTGGAGTAAACCGGGACTCTCTGCCCCCTACGAGCAGTACGTC. Its translation: CAWSKPGLSAPYEQYV.

The chain is built from TRBV4-1 and TRBJ1-4; D is ambiguous. Germline V gene data show CDR1 as MGHRA and CDR2 as YSYEKL. The CDR3 spans 17 residues. The V end lost 5 bases, the J end lost 0 bases, and 16 bases lay between the germline ends. The CDR3: CASSSAREVATNEKLFF. The CDR3 DNA follows: TGCGCCAGCAGCAGCGCTCGAGAAGTTGCAACTAATGAAAAACTGTTTTTT.

CDR3 in amino acids: CASSQGGTGMRGYTF. The CDR3 DNA sequence: TGTGCCAGCAGCCAAGGCGGGACAGGGATGAGGGGCTACACCTTC. The chain recombines TRBV3-1 with TRBJ1-2; 9 bases match TRBD1. V trimming: 1 base; J trimming: 8 bases; junction bases outside the gene matches: 8. This CDR3 is 15 amino acids long. The germline V gene has CDR1 LGHDT and CDR2 YNNKEL (reference sequence).

The rearrangement uses TRBV29-1 and TRBJ1-2; perhaps TRBD1 as D (5 bases). Germline V lookup: CDR1 SQVTM, CDR2 ANQGSEA. Deletions cut 7 bases from V and 4 bases from J, with 13 bases between. This CDR3 region has 12 residues. The CDR3 DNA is TGCAGCGCACGGGACCCCTCCTATGGCTACACCTTC. This translates into CSARDPSYGYTF.